The text below deals with one T cell receptor beta chain. This clonotype was found once. Its antigen specificity is not known. A read error is possible here, since a much larger clone lies one base away. This sample is part of a study of blood T cells in healthy people across ages (dated by TCRdb to between 2015 and 2016). A note on the overall study: Template switching captured roughly one uniquely barcoded TCR beta cDNA molecule per two T cells in model experiments. The donors were divided into four age groups: young (average approximately 17 years), middle-aged (over 35), aged (approximately 62) and long-lived (around 80). Two additional independent replicas of 1 million unique cDNA reads from the same blood draw were analyzed for two donors (one aged 18 to 30 and one aged 80 or older). Donors of different ages were randomly distributed across sequencing lanes to avoid experimental bias. To track age-related changes in TCR beta repertoire diversity, the study relied on deep sequencing normalized with unique cDNA molecular identifiers. Paper-wide results and their limitations: Compared with the aged group, the long-lived group had more naive CD4+ T cells, fewer expanded clones and increased TCR diversity, a pattern suggesting age selection. There was a strong correlation between observed TCR beta diversity and the percentage of naive T cells measured by flow cytometry. Because profiling used bulk unsorted PBMCs, naive and antigen-experienced compartments could not be compared conclusively. Estimates of total diversity based on one million sequenced T cells were considered lower bounds and underestimates. Observed TCR beta diversity per million T cells fell roughly linearly with age, and a significant reduction was already apparent by age around 39. Donor CMV infection status was unknown, potentially confounding age-related changes in expanded clonotypes.

Libraries came from 5' RACE. Sequencing instrument: Illumina HiSeq 2500. A second PCR of roughly 7 to 11 cycles was run with a J-beta primer mix and a sample-barcoded 5' primer. Each TCR beta cDNA molecule received a unique molecular identifier from a template-switch 5' adaptor carrying 12 random nucleotides. At least 2.5 million CDR3-containing paired-end reads were obtained from each sample. First-strand cDNA was synthesized from all RNA with the Mint cDNA synthesis kit, primed by a TRBC-specific oligonucleotide. Following uracil-DNA glycosylase treatment, all cDNA underwent a first 18-cycle PCR with the universal primers M1SS and BC2_uni_R. As for how the authors treated the data: Each sample was normalized by randomly selecting 1 million high-quality reads, each carrying a distinct molecular identifier. Reads sharing molecular identifiers were discarded rather than binned into consensus sequences. CDR3 identification, clonotype clustering and error correction used MiTCR with a Q25 quality threshold and the strictest error-elimination algorithm. A nonparametric unseen species model with Euler transformation was used to estimate a lower bound on total TCR beta diversity. The raw public data were reprocessed by TCRdb itself: fastp quality trimming at Q25, MiXCR clonotype calling, in-frame beta chains only. Each record represents a unique CDR3 protein, reported with the most common genes and DNA among its rows. These V and J calls originate from TCRdb's pipeline instead of the authors' own analysis. The sample profile shows around 850,000 distinct CDR3 sequences; around 36% of them were found once. Of the sample, 13% falls within the top ten clones.

The CDR3 covers 14 residues, taking in both the cysteine and the phenylalanine. The entry retains the CDR3 DNA only, 42 bases that are in frame from base 1. Donors were about 36 systemically healthy Caucasian individuals from Russia aged roughly 6 to 95 years. Approximately 9.3 milliliters of peripheral blood were collected from each donor into EDTA-treated Vacutainer tubes. Ficoll-Paque density-gradient centrifugation was used to isolate PBMCs, with at least 6.5 million per sample. Total RNA was extracted from PBMCs with Trizol reagent, with at least 5 micrograms obtained per sample. Naive CD45RAhigh/CD27high T cell percentages were measured by flow cytometry on a PBMC aliquot from every donor.

This TCR was recovered from a man younger than 30 in good health. Input material: blood. The sequence links TRBV12-3 or TRBV12-4 to TRBJ2-1; TRBD2 is possibly the D segment (5 matching bases). For the CDR3, the sequence is CASSLKRGGYERFF. The sequence in DNA is TGTGCCAGCAGTTTAAAACGAGGAGGCTATGAGCGGTTCTTC.